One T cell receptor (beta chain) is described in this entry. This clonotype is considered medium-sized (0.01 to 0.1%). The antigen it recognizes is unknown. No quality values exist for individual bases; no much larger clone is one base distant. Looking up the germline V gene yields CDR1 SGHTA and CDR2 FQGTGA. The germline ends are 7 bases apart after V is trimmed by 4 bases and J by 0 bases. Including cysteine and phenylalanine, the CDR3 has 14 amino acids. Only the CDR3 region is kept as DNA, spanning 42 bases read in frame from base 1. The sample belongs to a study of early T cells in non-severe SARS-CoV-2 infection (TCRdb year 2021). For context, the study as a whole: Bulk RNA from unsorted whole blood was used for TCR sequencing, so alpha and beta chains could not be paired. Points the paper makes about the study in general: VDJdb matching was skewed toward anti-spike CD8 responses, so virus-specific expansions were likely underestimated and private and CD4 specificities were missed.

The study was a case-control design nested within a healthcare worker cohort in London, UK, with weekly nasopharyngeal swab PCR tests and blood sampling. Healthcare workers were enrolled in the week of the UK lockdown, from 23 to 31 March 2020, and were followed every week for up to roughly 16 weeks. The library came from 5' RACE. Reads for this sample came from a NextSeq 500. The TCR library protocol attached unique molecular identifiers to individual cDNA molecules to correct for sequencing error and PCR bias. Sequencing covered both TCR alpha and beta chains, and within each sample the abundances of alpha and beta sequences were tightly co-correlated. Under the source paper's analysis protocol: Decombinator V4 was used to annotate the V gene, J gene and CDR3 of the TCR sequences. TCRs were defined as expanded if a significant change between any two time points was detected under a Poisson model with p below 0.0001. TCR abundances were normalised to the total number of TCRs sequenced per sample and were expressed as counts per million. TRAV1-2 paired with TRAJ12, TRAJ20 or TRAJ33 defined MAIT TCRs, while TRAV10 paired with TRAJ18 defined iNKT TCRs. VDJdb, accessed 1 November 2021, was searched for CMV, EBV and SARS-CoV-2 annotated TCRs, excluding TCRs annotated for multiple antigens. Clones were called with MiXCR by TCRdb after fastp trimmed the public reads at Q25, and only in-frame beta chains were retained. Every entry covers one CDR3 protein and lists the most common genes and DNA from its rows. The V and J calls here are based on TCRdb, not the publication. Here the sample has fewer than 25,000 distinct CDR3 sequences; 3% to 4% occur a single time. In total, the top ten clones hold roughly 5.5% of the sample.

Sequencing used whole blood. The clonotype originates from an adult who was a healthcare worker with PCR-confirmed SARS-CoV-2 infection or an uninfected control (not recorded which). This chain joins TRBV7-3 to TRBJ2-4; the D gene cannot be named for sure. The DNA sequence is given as TGTGCCAGCAGCTCCAGAGTAGCCAAAAACATTCAGTACTTC. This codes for CASSSRVAKNIQYF.